Detailed here is one T cell receptor (beta chain). As yet, its antigen is unknown. The entry originates in a study of PD-1 blockade in classical Hodgkin lymphoma. Findings and caveats of the study: Compared with healthy donors, newly diagnosed patients reportedly showed lower baseline TCR diversity. After ASCT, patients who started nivolumab under 1 year later were excluded.

This CDR3 comprises 14 residues. V was cut by 4 bases and J by 5 bases, with 12 bases left in between. Germline CDR1 reads SGHRS; CDR2 reads YFSETQ. TCRdb keeps only in-frame clones here, not all; method: immunoSEQ multiplex PCR. Here the sample spans around 65,000 clones, 70% to 90% being singletons. Specified time point: cycle 4 day 1 (C4D1), after 6 weeks of nivolumab. Each patient experienced a relapse that followed autologous stem cell transplantation, and brentuximab vedotin exposure varied. V usage is TRBV5-1 and J usage is TRBJ1-4; D unclear. This clonotype was sampled from a human donor with classical Hodgkin lymphoma. The specimen comprised peripheral blood mononuclear cells (PBMCs), sampled before the fourth cycle of nivolumab. The CDR3 DNA follows: TGCGCCAGCAGCCGCGACAAGGGAAATGAAAAACTGTTTTTT. It translates to CASSRDKGNEKLFF. Filled out from reference TRBV5-1 and TRBJ1-4, the complete variable domain reads KAGVTQTPRYLIKTRGQQVTLSCSPISGHRSVSWYQQTPGQGLQFLFEYFSETQRNKGNFPGRFSGRQFSNSRSEMNVSTLELGDSALYLCASSRDKGNEKLFFGSGTQLSVL.